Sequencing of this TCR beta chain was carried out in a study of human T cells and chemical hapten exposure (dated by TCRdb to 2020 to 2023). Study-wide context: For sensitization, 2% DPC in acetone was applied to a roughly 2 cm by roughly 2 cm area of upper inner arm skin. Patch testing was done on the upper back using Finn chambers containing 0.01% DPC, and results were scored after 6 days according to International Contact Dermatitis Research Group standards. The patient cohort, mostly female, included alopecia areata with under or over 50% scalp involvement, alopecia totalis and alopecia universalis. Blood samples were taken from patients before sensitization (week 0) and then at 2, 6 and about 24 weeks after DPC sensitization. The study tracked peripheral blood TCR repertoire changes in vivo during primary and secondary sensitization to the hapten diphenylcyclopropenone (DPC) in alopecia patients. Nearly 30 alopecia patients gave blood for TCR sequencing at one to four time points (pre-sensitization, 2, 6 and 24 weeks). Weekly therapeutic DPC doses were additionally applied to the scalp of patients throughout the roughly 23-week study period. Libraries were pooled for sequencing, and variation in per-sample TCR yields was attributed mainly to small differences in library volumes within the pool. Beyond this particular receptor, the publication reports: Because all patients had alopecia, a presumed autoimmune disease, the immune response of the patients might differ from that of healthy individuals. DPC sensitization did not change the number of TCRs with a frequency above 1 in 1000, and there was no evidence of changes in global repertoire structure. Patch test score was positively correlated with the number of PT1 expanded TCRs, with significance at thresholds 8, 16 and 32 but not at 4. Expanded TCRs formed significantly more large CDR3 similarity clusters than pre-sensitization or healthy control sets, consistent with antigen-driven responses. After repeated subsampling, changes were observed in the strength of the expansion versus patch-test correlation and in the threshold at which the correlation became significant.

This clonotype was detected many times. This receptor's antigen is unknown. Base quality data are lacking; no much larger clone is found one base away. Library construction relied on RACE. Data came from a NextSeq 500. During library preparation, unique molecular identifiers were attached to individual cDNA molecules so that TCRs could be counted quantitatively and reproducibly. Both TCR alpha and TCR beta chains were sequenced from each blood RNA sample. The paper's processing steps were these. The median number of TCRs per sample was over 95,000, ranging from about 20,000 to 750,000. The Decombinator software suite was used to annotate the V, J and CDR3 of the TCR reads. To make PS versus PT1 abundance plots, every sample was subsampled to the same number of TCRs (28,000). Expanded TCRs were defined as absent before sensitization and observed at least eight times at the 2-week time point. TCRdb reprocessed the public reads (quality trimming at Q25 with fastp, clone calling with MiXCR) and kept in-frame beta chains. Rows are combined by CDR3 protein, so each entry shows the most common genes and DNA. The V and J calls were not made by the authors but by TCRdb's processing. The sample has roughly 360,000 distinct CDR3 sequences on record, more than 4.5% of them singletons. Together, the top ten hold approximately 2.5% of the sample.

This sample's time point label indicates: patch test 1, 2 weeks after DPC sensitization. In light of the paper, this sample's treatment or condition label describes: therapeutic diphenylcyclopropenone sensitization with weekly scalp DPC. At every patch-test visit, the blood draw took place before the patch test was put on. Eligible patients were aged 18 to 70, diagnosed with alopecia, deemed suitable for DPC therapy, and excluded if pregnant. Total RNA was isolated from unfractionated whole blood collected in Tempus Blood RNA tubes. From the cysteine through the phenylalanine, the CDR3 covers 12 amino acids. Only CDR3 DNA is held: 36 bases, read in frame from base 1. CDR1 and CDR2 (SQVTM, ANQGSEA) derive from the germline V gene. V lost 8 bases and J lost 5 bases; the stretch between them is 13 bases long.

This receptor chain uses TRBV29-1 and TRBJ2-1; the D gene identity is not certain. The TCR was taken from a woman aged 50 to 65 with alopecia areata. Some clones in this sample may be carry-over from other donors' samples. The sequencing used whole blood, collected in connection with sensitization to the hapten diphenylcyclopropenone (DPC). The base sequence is TGCAGCCCTTTCGGGCAGAACAATGAGCAGTTCTTC. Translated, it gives CSPFGQNNEQFF.